Sequencing of this TCR beta chain was carried out in a study of CD8+ T cells in alopecia areata. It was cDNA, reverse transcribed from extracted RNA, that served as the sequencing template. Assay: immunoSEQ multiplex PCR; the TCRdb copy retains only in-frame clones and omits some. This sample has around 150,000 clones; approximately 56% occur once, and the top ten carry 36%. The CDR3 has 13 amino acids. Germline loops: CDR1 SNHLY, CDR2 FYNNEI. Trimming left V 5 bases short and J 8 bases short, with 13 bases between. Study-wide results and limits: Alphabeta T cells residing in normal skin are also sequenced in scalp samples. Possibly as an HLA-related effect, TCR sharing across patients appeared less clear than in mice.

Of note for this clone: The antigen remains unidentified.

Material for sequencing was CD8+ T cells sorted from blood. The rearrangement uses TRBV2 and TRBJ2-1; D unresolved. The sequence was collected from a human donor in good health. CDR3 in DNA: TGTGCCAGCAGTATTACTACCTCCCATGAGCAGTTCTTC. Amino acid sequence: CASSITTSHEQFF.